This paragraph reports one T cell receptor beta chain. Its antigen is not identified. A read error may explain this, as a much larger clone is one base away. This specimen comes from a study of blood T cells in healthy people across ages. Study conclusions and caveats: Both higher diversity and more naive CD4+ cells marked long-lived donors when set against aged donors.

Alongside a J-beta primer mix, a sample-barcoded 5' primer served in a second PCR lasting 7 to 11 cycles. Via MiXCR, TCRdb re-called the 5' RACE reads, giving one row per CDR3 protein. The sample carries hundreds of thousands of distinct CDR3 sequences, about 34% recorded once. The CDR3 runs 15 residues. Germline V gene data show CDR1 as DFQATT and CDR2 as SNEGSKA (reference sequence). V lost 3 bases and J lost 5; bases outside the gene matches: 11. The V and J genes are TRBV20-1 and TRBJ2-3; TRBD1 aligns across 7 bases. Sample: blood. This sequence was found in a woman older than 75 in good health. CDR3: CSASKGAPPIDTQYF. In nucleotides, the CDR3 is TGCAGTGCTAGTAAGGGGGCACCTCCCATAGATACGCAGTATTTT.